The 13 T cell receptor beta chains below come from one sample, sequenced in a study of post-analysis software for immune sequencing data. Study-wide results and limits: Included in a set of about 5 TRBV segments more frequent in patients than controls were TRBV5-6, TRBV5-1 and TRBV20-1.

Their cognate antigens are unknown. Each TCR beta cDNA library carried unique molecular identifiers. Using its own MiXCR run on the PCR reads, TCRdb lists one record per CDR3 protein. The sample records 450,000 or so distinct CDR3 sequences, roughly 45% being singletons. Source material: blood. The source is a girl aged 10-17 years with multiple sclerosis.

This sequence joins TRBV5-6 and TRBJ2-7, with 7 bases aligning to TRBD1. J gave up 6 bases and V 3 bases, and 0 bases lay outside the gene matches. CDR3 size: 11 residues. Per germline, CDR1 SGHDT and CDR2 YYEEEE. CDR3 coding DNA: TGTGCCAGCAGCTGGGACAGCGAGCAGTACTTC. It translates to CASSWDSEQYF.

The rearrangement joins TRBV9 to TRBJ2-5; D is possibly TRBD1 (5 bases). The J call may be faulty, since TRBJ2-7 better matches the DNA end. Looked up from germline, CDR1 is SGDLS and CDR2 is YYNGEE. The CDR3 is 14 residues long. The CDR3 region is CASSVGQGNHEQYF. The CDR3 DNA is TGTGCCAGCAGCGTAGGTCAGGGTAATCACGAGCAGTACTTC.

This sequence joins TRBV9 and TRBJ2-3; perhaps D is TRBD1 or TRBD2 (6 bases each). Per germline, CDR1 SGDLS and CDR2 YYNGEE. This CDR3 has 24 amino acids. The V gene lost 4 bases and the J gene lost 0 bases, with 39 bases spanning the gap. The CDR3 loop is CASSSPRGPGASDYPTASTDTQYF. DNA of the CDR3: TGTGCCAGCAGCTCCCCCAGGGGACCGGGAGCCTCGGACTATCCCACAGCTAGCACAGATACGCAGTATTTT. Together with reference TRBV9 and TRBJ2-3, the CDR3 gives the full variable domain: DSGVTQTPKHLITATGQRVTLRCSPRSGDLSVYWYQQSLDQGLQFLIQYYNGEERAKGNILERFSAQQFPDLHSELNLSSLELGDSALYFCASSSPRGPGASDYPTASTDTQYFGPGTRLTVL.

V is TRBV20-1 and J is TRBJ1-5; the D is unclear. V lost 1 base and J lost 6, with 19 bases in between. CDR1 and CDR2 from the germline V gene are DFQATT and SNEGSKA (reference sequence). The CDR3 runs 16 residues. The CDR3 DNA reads TGCAGTGCTAGAGTAATTGCGGGGAAGGTTGGTCAGCCCCAGCATTTT. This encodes CSARVIAGKVGQPQHF.

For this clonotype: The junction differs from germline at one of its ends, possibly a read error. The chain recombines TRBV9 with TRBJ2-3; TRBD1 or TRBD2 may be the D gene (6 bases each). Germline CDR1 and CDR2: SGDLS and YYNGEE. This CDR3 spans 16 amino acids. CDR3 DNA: TGTGCCAGCAGCGTTAGGGGGGCTGAGGGCACAGATGCGCAGTATTTT. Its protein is CASSVRGAEGTDAQYF.

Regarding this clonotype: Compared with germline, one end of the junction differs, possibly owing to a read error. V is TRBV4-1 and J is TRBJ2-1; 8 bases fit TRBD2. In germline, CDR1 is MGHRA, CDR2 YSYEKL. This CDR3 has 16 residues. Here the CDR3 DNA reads TGCGCCAGCGGCCAAGATGCGGGAGGCTTCGACAATGAGCAGTTCTTC. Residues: CASGQDAGGFDNEQFF.

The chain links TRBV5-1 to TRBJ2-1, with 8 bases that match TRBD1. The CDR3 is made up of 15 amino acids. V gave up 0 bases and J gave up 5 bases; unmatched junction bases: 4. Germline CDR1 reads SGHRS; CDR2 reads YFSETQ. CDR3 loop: CASSLVVTGDNEQFF. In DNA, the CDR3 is TGCGCCAGCAGCTTGGTGGTGACAGGGGACAATGAGCAGTTCTTC.

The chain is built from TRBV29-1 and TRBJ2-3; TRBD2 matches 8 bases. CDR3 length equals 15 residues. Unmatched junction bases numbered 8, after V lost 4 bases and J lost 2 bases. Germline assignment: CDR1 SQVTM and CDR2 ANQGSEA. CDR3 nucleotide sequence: TGCAGCGTTGTCTCGGCGGGAGGAACCACAGATACGCAGTATTTT. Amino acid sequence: CSVVSAGGTTDTQYF.

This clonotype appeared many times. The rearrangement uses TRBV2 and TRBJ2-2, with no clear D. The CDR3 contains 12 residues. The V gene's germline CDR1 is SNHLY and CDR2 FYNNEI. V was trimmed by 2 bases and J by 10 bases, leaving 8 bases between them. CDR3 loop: CASSESRLELFF. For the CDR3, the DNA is TGTGCCAGCAGTGAAAGCCGGCTGGAGCTGTTTTTT.

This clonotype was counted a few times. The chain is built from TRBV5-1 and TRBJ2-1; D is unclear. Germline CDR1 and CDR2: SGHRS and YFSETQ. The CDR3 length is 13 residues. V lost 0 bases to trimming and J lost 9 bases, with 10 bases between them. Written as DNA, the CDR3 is TGCGCCAGCAGCTTGGGTTCGTCGGGTGAGCAGTTCTTC. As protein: CASSLGSSGEQFF. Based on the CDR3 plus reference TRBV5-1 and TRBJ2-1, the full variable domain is KAGVTQTPRYLIKTRGQQVTLSCSPISGHRSVSWYQQTPGQGLQFLFEYFSETQRNKGNFPGRFSGRQFSNSRSEMNVSTLELGDSALYLCASSLGSSGEQFFGPGTRLTVL.

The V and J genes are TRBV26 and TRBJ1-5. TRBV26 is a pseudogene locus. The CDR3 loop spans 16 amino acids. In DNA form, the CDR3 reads TGTGCCAGCAGTTCCTCCCCAGCCGGTAGCAATCAGCCCCAGCATTTT. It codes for CASSSSPAGSNQPQHF.

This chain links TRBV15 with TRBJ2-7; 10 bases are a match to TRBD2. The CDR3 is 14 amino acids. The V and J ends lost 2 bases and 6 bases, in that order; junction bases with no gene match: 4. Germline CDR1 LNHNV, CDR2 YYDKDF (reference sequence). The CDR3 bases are TGTGCCACCAGCAGACTAGCGGGGGACGTCGAGCAGTACTTC. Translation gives CATSRLAGDVEQYF.

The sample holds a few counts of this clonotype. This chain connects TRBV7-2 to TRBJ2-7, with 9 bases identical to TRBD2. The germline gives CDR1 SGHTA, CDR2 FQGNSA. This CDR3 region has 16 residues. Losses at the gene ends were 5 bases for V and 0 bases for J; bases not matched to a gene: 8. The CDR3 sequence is CASSQTGLASSYEQYF. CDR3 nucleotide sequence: TGTGCCAGCAGCCAAACGGGACTAGCATCCTCCTACGAGCAGTACTTC.